The 25 T cell receptor beta chains below were found in one sample sequenced in a study of control samples from healthy donors and cancer patients. Using immunoSEQ multiplex PCR, the repertoire was profiled, and TCRdb retains in-frame clones only, with some absent. The table shows roughly 120,000 clones, with 88% occurring only once. Sequenced: blood. All receptors derive from a woman in her 70s in good health.

V and J are TRBV5-5 and TRBJ2-3; D not certain. The CDR3 runs 17 residues. Germline-derived CDR1 and CDR2 are SGHKS and YYEKEE (reference sequence). Trimming removed 0 bases at V and 4 bases at J, with 18 bases between. The CDR3 protein is CASSLDSWASGADTQYF. In DNA, the CDR3 is TGTGCCAGCAGCTTGGATTCCTGGGCTAGTGGTGCAGATACGCAGTATTTT.

The chain carries TRBV9 and TRBJ2-2, with D uncertain. The germline gives CDR1 SGDLS, CDR2 YYNGEE. The CDR3 has 15 residues. Between the trimmed V and J ends, which lost 3 bases and 1 base, there was a span of 10 bases. CDR3 sequence: CASSERSRNTGELFF. For the CDR3, the DNA is TGTGCCAGCAGCGAACGTAGTAGGAACACCGGGGAGCTGTTTTTT.

The chain combines TRBV7-9 with TRBJ2-3, with D possibly matching TRBD1 (5 bases). This CDR3 has 13 amino acids. V gave up 5 bases and J gave up 0 bases, with 6 bases separating them. The germline CDR1 and CDR2 sequences are SEHNR and FQNEAQ (reference sequence). CDR3 coding DNA: TGTGCCAGCAGCCCAGGGAGCACAGATACGCAGTATTTT. Its translation is CASSPGSTDTQYF.

The V call is TRBV28, the J call TRBJ1-5; maybe TRBD1 (6 bases). The CDR3 contains 14 residues. Per the germline V gene, CDR1 is MDHEN and CDR2 is SYDVKM. Trimming left V 5 bases short and J 7 bases short, with 15 bases between. The CDR3 loop reads CASSGTTGRQPQHF. The CDR3 DNA reads as TGTGCCAGCAGTGGTACAACAGGGAGGCAGCCCCAGCATTTT.

The chain links TRBV5-1 to TRBJ2-1; TRBD2 matches at 9 bases. There are 16 residues in the CDR3. V shed 1 base, J shed 4 bases, and the junction held 6 bases outside the gene matches. Germline-derived CDR1 and CDR2 are SGHRS and YFSETQ. As DNA, the CDR3 is TGCGCCAGCAGCTTGAATAGCGGGGGCACTTACAATGAGCAGTTCTTC. This gives the protein CASSLNSGGTYNEQFF.

V is TRBV7-3 and J is TRBJ2-1; TRBD2 matches 8 bases. Looked up from germline, CDR1 is SGHTA and CDR2 is FQGTGA. CDR3 size: 13 residues. With V trimmed by 5 bases and J by 9 bases, 6 bases remained unmatched. The CDR3 coding sequence is TGTGCCAGCAGCCTGGGACTAGACACTGAGCAGTTCTTC. It encodes CASSLGLDTEQFF.

The chain recombines TRBV19 with TRBJ2-2; TRBD2 aligns across 8 bases. J lost 4 bases, V lost 7 bases, and 11 bases had no gene match. The CDR3 has 16 residues. CDR1 and CDR2 from the germline V gene are LNHDA and SQIVND (reference sequence). CDR3 sequence: CASKPGGSRSTGELFF. The CDR3 DNA is TGTGCCAGTAAACCGGGAGGGTCGAGAAGCACCGGGGAGCTGTTTTTT.

There are a few counts of this clone. J is TRBJ2-3 and V is TRBV6-9; TRBD1 aligns across 9 bases. The CDR3 loop spans 17 amino acids. The junction had 12 bases not matched to a gene; V was cut back by 4 bases and J by 4 bases. Germline CDR1 MNHGY, CDR2 SVAAGI. This chain's CDR3 is CASSFVEGQGMPDTQYF. DNA for the CDR3: TGTGCCAGCAGTTTTGTGGAAGGACAGGGGATGCCAGATACGCAGTATTTT.

The chain employs TRBV16 and TRBJ1-2, with a tentative D call TRBD1 (6 bases). The CDR3 length is 17 residues. Trimming took 0 bases from V and 5 from J, leaving 19 bases between them. Germline V gives CDR1 KGHSY, CDR2 FQNENV. Here the CDR3 DNA reads TGTGCCAGCAGCCAATCGGGCGGACAGTCCCTGAGGTATGGCTACACCTTC. Amino acid sequence: CASSQSGGQSLRYGYTF. Filled out from reference TRBV16 and TRBJ1-2, the complete variable domain reads GEEVAQTPKHLVRGEGQKAKLYCAPIKGHSYVFWYQQVLKNEFKFLISFQNENVFDETGMPKERFSAKCLPNSPCSLEIQATKLEDSAVYFCASSQSGGQSLRYGYTFGSGTRLTVV.

The chain joins TRBV7-2 to TRBJ1-6; D may be TRBD1 (6 bases). CDR3 size: 15 residues. V shed 3 bases and J shed 9 bases, with 15 bases lying between them. Germline V gene lookup returns CDR1 SGHTA and CDR2 FQGNSA. The CDR3 DNA follows: TGTGCCAGCAGCTTTGACACAGGGAGGGCTTCACCCCTCCACTTT. This gives the protein CASSFDTGRASPLHF.

V usage is TRBV5-1 and J usage is TRBJ2-2, with D tentatively TRBD1 (6 bases). In germline, CDR1 is SGHRS, CDR2 YFSETQ. This CDR3 region has 15 residues. V lost 6 bases to trimming and J lost 2 bases, with 14 bases between them. The CDR3 reads CASTLGAVNTGELFF. The CDR3 bases are TGCGCCAGCACCCTGGGGGCAGTCAACACCGGGGAGCTGTTTTTT. Full variable domain (outside the CDR3, taken from reference TRBV5-1 and TRBJ2-2): KAGVTQTPRYLIKTRGQQVTLSCSPISGHRSVSWYQQTPGQGLQFLFEYFSETQRNKGNFPGRFSGRQFSNSRSEMNVSTLELGDSALYLCASTLGAVNTGELFFGEGSRLTVL.

This chain links TRBV3-1 (or the pseudogene TRBV3-2) with TRBJ2-2; D is tentatively TRBD1 or TRBD2 (5 bases each). The V gene lost 4 bases and the J gene lost 3 bases, with 12 bases spanning the gap. In germline, CDR1 is LGHDT, CDR2 YNNKEL (reference sequence). This CDR3 has 15 amino acids. The CDR3 sequence is CASSLRDGYTGELFF. In DNA, the CDR3 is TGTGCCAGCAGCCTTCGGGACGGATACACCGGGGAGCTGTTTTTT.

This clone came up once. The chain uses TRBV11-2 and TRBJ1-4; a possible D gene is TRBD1 (6 bases). Germline-derived CDR1 and CDR2 are SGHAT and FQNNGV. V was trimmed by 3 bases and J by 7 bases, leaving 15 bases between them. The CDR3 covers 15 residues. Written as DNA, the CDR3 is TGTGCCAGCAGCTTGAAGGCAGGGGCTGGTGAAAAACTGTTTTTT. It codes for CASSLKAGAGEKLFF. Full variable domain (remainder filled in from reference TRBV11-2 and TRBJ1-4): EAGVAQSPRYKIIEKRQSVAFWCNPISGHATLYWYQQILGQGPKLLIQFQNNGVVDDSQLPKDRFSAERLKGVDSTLKIQPAKLEDSAVYLCASSLKAGAGEKLFFGSGTQLSVL.

The chain has TRBV5-1 and TRBJ2-2; 7 bases fit TRBD1. The CDR3 extends over 12 amino acids. V trimming: 3 bases; J trimming: 8 bases; junction bases outside the gene matches: 1. Germline V gene data show CDR1 as SGHRS and CDR2 as YFSETQ. The DNA for the CDR3 is TGCGCCAGCAGCTCGGGACAGGGGGAGCTGTTTTTT. As protein: CASSSGQGELFF.

This clone was detected once. The rearrangement uses TRBV6-5 and TRBJ2-1; weak D call: TRBD2 (5 bases). CDR1 and CDR2 (germline): MNHEY, SVGAGI. This CDR3 region has 12 residues. V was shortened by 7 bases and J by 8 bases, with 12 bases between the two germline ends. The chain's CDR3 is CASNGRTDEQFF. In DNA form, the CDR3 reads TGTGCCAGCAACGGGCGGACTGATGAGCAGTTCTTC.

The gene calls are TRBV29-1 and TRBJ1-2, with D possibly being TRBD1 (5 bases). CDR3 size: 12 residues. V shed 2 bases and J shed 7 bases, with 11 bases lying between them. Germline CDR1 reads SQVTM; CDR2 reads ANQGSEA. The CDR3 sequence is CSVEQGFGGYTF. The CDR3 region has the DNA TGCAGCGTTGAACAGGGTTTTGGTGGCTACACCTTC.

This sequence joins TRBV25-1 and TRBJ2-3, with D unclear. CDR1 is MGHDK, CDR2 SYGVNS, per germline. V lost 7 bases and J 1 base, leaving 9 bases between the germline ends. The CDR3 covers 13 residues. The CDR3 DNA is TGTGCCAGCACCCTTCCAGGCACAGATACGCAGTATTTT. The encoded protein is CASTLPGTDTQYF.

This clone was detected only once. This chain links TRBV4-1 with TRBJ2-3, with D possibly matching TRBD2 (7 bases). V shed 2 bases and J shed 4 bases, with 22 bases lying between them. Germline V lookup: CDR1 MGHRA, CDR2 YSYEKL. This CDR3 is 18 amino acids long. For the CDR3, the DNA is TGCGCCAGCAGCCAATCAGCCTTGTGGGGGGGGGCTTCAGATACGCAGTATTTT. Translated, it gives CASSQSALWGGASDTQYF.

The chain couples TRBV5-4 to TRBJ2-7, with 10 nucleotides matching TRBD1. CDR1 and CDR2 (germline): SGHNT, YYREEE (reference sequence). The CDR3 is made up of 15 amino acids. With 4 bases clipped from V and 5 bases from J, the junction kept 9 bases outside the gene matches. CDR3 sequence reads: CASSVTGTGVDEQYF. CDR3 DNA sequence: TGTGCCAGCAGCGTTACCGGGACAGGGGTGGACGAGCAGTACTTC.

The chain is built from TRBV7-9 and TRBJ1-4, with 9 bases lining up with TRBD1. The germline V gene encodes CDR1 SEHNR and CDR2 FQNEAQ (reference sequence). The CDR3 runs to 16 residues. With 5 bases clipped from V and 0 bases from J, the junction kept 4 bases outside the gene matches. CDR3 residues: CASSTGQGATNEKLFF. As DNA, the CDR3 is TGTGCCAGCAGCACGGGACAGGGTGCAACTAATGAAAAACTGTTTTTT. The full variable domain, completed using reference TRBV7-9 and TRBJ1-4, is DTGVSQNPRHKITKRGQNVTFRCDPISEHNRLYWYRQTLGQGPEFLTYFQNEAQLEKSRLLSDRFSAERPKGSFSTLEIQRTEQGDSAMYLCASSTGQGATNEKLFFGSGTQLSVL.

The V and J genes are TRBV3-1 (or the pseudogene TRBV3-2) and TRBJ2-3; 11 bases are shared with TRBD2. CDR3 length: 18 amino acids. Germline trimming cut 0 bases from V and 5 bases from J; bases unmatched to any gene: 10. Germline V gives CDR1 LGHDT, CDR2 YNNKEL (reference sequence). This chain's CDR3 is CASSQDLILAGAVDTQYF. In DNA form, the CDR3 reads TGTGCCAGCAGCCAAGATCTTATACTAGCGGGGGCTGTAGATACGCAGTATTTT.

V and J are TRBV7-9 and TRBJ1-2; a possible D gene is TRBD1 (5 bases). This CDR3 is 14 amino acids long. Germline CDR1 is SEHNR and CDR2 is FQNEAQ (reference sequence). With 7 bases removed from V and 4 bases from J, the gap between germline ends came to 16 bases. For the CDR3, the DNA is TGTGCCAGCACTTTACAGGAGGGCAGCTATGGCTACACCTTC. Translation gives CASTLQEGSYGYTF.

This chain joins TRBV4-3 and TRBJ1-2, with no clear D. V dropped 1 base and J dropped 4 bases, with 7 bases sitting between them. Germline V gene data show CDR1 as LGHNA and CDR2 as YSLEER. The CDR3 covers 13 residues. The CDR3 protein is CASSQGRAYGYTF. The CDR3 region has the DNA TGCGCCAGCAGCCAAGGCCGGGCCTATGGCTACACCTTC.

The chain is built from TRBV6-2 or TRBV6-3 and TRBJ2-7; 11 bases map to TRBD1. V was pared by 2 bases and J by 1 base, with 7 bases of the junction left unmatched. Looked up from germline, CDR1 is MNHEY and CDR2 is SVGEGT. The CDR3 runs to 17 residues. The CDR3: CASSYGQGALGSYEQYF. CDR3 nucleotide sequence: TGTGCCAGCAGTTACGGACAGGGGGCCCTAGGATCCTACGAGCAGTACTTC.

This clone was recorded once. This chain links TRBV19 with TRBJ2-1, with 9 bases lining up with TRBD2. Losses at the gene ends were 4 bases for V and 4 bases for J; bases not matched to a gene: 2. CDR1 LNHDA and CDR2 SQIVND come from the germline V gene (reference sequence). The CDR3 length is 14 residues. The CDR3: CASSTLAGYNEQFF. The CDR3, as DNA: TGTGCCAGTAGTACGCTAGCGGGGTACAATGAGCAGTTCTTC.